This T cell receptor beta chain was sequenced for a study of T cell responses to AZD1222 COVID-19 vaccine (dated by TCRdb to about 2021). Regarding the research as a whole: AZD1222 recipients whose second dose came at about 4 weeks and those whose second dose came at about 12 weeks were combined into one group, since spike-specific TCR depth and breadth did not differ between the two schedules. A total of about 240 trial participants underwent TCR sequencing, of whom about 210 received two doses of AZD1222 and about 26 received two doses of the MenACWY control vaccine. Trial participants were enrolled by age into subgroups of 18-55, 56-69 and 70-plus years, and approximately 150, 30 and 60 TCR-sequenced participants, respectively, were included in these subgroups.

The paper as a whole reports these results and caveats: Only five to seven AZD1222 recipients were SARS-CoV-2 seropositive at baseline, limiting conclusions about previously exposed vaccinees. No day 14 peak-response samples were available, so repertoires were characterized only after the peak T cell response. The 56-69-year group was small, and its depth increase did not reach significance, likely because of low power. After two AZD1222 doses, both the breadth and the depth of spike-specific TCRs were significantly higher than at day 0 and than in MenACWY recipients. Vaccine-associated CD4 TCRs spanned the whole spike protein, with dominant responses in regions 160-218 and 743-854. Most participants were white British and females outnumbered males, and the authors suggested that clonal diversity may have been underestimated. Epitopes outside the regions mutated in the B.1.351 and B.1.1.7 variants were reportedly recognized by nearly half of the unique spike-specific TCRs.

The CDR3 regions of human TCRbeta chains were subjected to immunosequencing. For the original study's pipeline: TCRs in the repertoires were compared against a reference library of SARS-CoV-2-specific TCRs that had been generated with the MIRA antigen-specificity platform. Breadth was defined as the fraction of unique TCRs that were SARS-CoV-2-associated, and depth was defined as the fraction of total T cells that were SARS-CoV-2-associated. Each spike-specific TCR was assigned to its reactive spike region and to a CD4 or CD8 class using the MIRA data. Log10-transformed breadth and depth values were compared by one-way ANOVA with Sidak's multiple comparisons tests. The table comes from immuneACCESS by way of TCRdb, which keeps in-frame sequences with V and J called. Part of the clones is missing from these tables; in studies checked, under half for an unresolved V gene and the rest for unknown reasons. Clonal size and the V and J genes are those of that table, whereas D and trimming came from the DNA. This sample has approximately 140,000 clones in its table, and around 91% of those were observed once. 4% to 6% of the sample goes to the ten largest clones.

Comments on this clone: It lacks a known antigen. Base qualities are not recorded, but no much larger clone differs from it by a single base.

The CDR3 contains 14 residues, cysteine and phenylalanine counted. Of all the DNA, just the CDR3 is kept, 42 bases in frame from base 1. Cut back by 2 bases and 4 bases, the V and J ends lie 10 bases apart. CDR1 and CDR2, looked up from the germline V gene (reference sequence), are SEHNR and FQNEAQ. The time point label of this sample denotes: baseline before first vaccination. Vaccinee samples came from UK trials COV001 and COV002, including a single-blind randomized controlled phase 2/3 trial of AZD1222 (ChAdOx1 nCoV-19) in healthy adults. For TCRbeta chain sequencing, PBMC samples from trial participants were taken at day 0 and at day 28 after the second dose.

The specimen was peripheral blood, collected on day 0 of AZD1222 vaccination. This sequence originates from an adult in good health. This receptor chain uses TRBV7-9 and TRBJ2-3, with TRBD2 tentatively as D gene (6 bases match). For the CDR3, the sequence is CASSLSGSADTQYF. The sequenced DNA is TGTGCCAGCAGCTTATCCGGGAGCGCAGATACGCAGTATTTT.